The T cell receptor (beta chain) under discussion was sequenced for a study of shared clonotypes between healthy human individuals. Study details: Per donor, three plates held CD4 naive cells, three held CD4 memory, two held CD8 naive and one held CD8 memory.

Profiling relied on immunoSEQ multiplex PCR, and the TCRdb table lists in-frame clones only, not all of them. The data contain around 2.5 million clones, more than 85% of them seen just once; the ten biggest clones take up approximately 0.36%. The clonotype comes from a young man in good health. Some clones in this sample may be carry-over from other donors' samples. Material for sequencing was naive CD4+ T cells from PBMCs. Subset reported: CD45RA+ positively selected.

The CDR3 region is CASSARAAHGYTF. CDR3 in DNA: TGTGCCAGCAGCGCGAGGGCGGCGCATGGCTACACCTTC. The chain recombines TRBV9 with TRBJ1-2; D ambiguous. Germline lookup yields CDR1 SGDLS and CDR2 YYNGEE. Trimming cost V 3 bases and J 6 bases, with 12 bases left between them. This CDR3 is 13 amino acids long.